This T cell receptor beta chain is from a study of cytomegalovirus exposure and HLA in healthy donors. Whole-study results and caveats: For cytomegalovirus status, the classifier reportedly gave diagnoses with high specificity and sensitivity. The study listed under 200 cytomegalovirus-associated TCR beta chains. According to a later analysis, donors in an Asian-associated ancestry cluster reportedly had fewer N-insertions than the approximately 670-donor mean. In an earlier analysis, in around 590 donors, most V segments appeared productive either ~87% or ~30% of the time.

The study ran its PCR with 60 Vbeta and 13 Jbeta primers. Profiled with immunoSEQ multiplex PCR; TCRdb holds only in-frame clones, not every one. The table records 130,000 to 150,000 clones, around 78% of them present only once. The CDR3 contains 12 residues. V lost 1 base to trimming and J lost 12 bases; unmatched junction nucleotides: 2. CDR1 and CDR2 from the germline V gene are SGHTA and FQGNSA. In regard to this clone: Its antigen is not identified.

Sequencing was performed on PBMCs. The chain recombines TRBV7-2 with TRBJ2-1, with 8 bases fitting TRBD2. The TCR was taken from a woman under 30 in good health and CMV-seropositive. The CDR3 protein is CASSLERGGQFF. DNA of the CDR3: TGTGCCAGCAGCTTAGAACGGGGGGGGCAGTTCTTC. Drawing the rest from reference TRBV7-2 and TRBJ2-1, the complete variable domain is GAGVSQSPSNKVTEKGKDVELRCDPISGHTALYWYRQSLGQGLEFLIYFQGNSAPDKSGLPSDRFSAERTGGSVSTLTIQRTQQEDSAVYLCASSLERGGQFFGPGTRLTVL.